Given below is one T cell receptor beta chain in context. These data come from a study of T-cell memory formation after mild COVID-19. The length of the CDR3 is 13 residues. The germline CDR1 and CDR2 sequences are MNHEY and SVGAGI. MiXCR, run by TCRdb on the 5' RACE reads, gives a single entry per CDR3 protein. The sample contains around 130,000 distinct CDR3 sequences, more than 15% of which appear only once. The J gene is TRBJ2-3, the V gene TRBV6-5; D uncertain. Sequencing input: PBMCs or a T cell subset sorted from them (not recorded which). The TCR originated in a man between 18 and 29 years old who had mild COVID-19 (a few samples of this study predate the infection). Cell type and time point are not known. In DNA, the CDR3 is TGTACTACCAGCCTTTCTAGCACAGATACGCAGTATTTT. Translation: CTTSLSSTDTQYF.